These T cell receptor beta chains were read from a single sample in a study of blood T cell repertoires in COVID-19. Method: immunoSEQ multiplex PCR; TCRdb's copy keeps in-frame clones and lacks some. Of roughly 190,000 clones listed, 70% to 85% are singletons. Sequencing was performed on peripheral blood. The source is a woman between 45 and 65 years old with acute or convalescent COVID-19. CDR3s include the opening cysteine and the closing phenylalanine or tryptophan. The order of the fields is V gene, J gene, D gene, CDR3 length, clone size, CDR3 DNA, CDR3 protein. The D gene is left open where the match is weak. Where a row states a size, it is once, few, many or the class of an expanded clone; other rows omit it.

TRBV29-1	TRBJ1-2	NA	13	NA	TGCAGCGTCGCCCCCCGAGCTAACTATGGCTACACCTTC	CSVAPRANYGYTF
TRBV4-3	TRBJ2-7	TRBD2	15	many	TGCGCCAGCAGCCAAGAGCGGACTAGCTCCCACGAGCAGTACTTC	CASSQERTSSHEQYF
TRBV2	TRBJ1-5	TRBD1	14	few	TGTGCCAGCAGGCAGGGACAGCCAAATCAGCCCCAGCATTTT	CASRQGQPNQPQHF
TRBV2	TRBJ2-2	NA	14	NA	TGTGCCAGCATCTTGACACGAAACACCGGGGAGCTGTTTTTT	CASILTRNTGELFF
TRBV6-2/TRBV6-3	TRBJ1-2	NA	13	NA	TGTGCCAGCAGTTACTCGGAGGACTATGGCTACACCTTC	CASSYSEDYGYTF
TRBV30	TRBJ2-2	TRBD1	15	few	TGTGCCGGTAGTGACAGGGGACCTTACACCGGGGAGCTGTTTTTT	CAGSDRGPYTGELFF
TRBV29-1	TRBJ1-1	NA	12	NA	TGCAGCGTTGAAGAGAGAAACACTGAAGCTTTCTTT	CSVEERNTEAFF
TRBV18	TRBJ1-5	NA	15	NA	TGTGCCAGCTCACCGGGACTGAATAGCAATCAGCCCCAGCATTTT	CASSPGLNSNQPQHF
TRBV27	TRBJ1-1	NA	14	NA	TGTGCCAGCAATTGGGGGGGATCGGACACTGAAGCTTTCTTT	CASNWGGSDTEAFF
TRBV15	TRBJ1-2	NA	16	NA	TGTGCCACCAGCACCGAGGGAGCTTCAACTAACTATGGCTACACCTTC	CATSTEGASTNYGYTF
TRBV30	TRBJ1-6	TRBD1	15	NA	TGTGCCTGGAACCCCAACAGGGGCTGGAATTCACCCCTCCACTTT	CAWNPNRGWNSPLHF
TRBV5-1	TRBJ2-7	TRBD1	15	NA	TGCGCCAGCAGCATGGGCGGGACAGGGACCTACGAGCAGTACTTC	CASSMGGTGTYEQYF
TRBV3-1/TRBV3-2	TRBJ2-7	NA	14	NA	TGTGCCAGCAGCTTCAGCGGGCCGGACTACGAGCAGTACTTC	CASSFSGPDYEQYF
TRBV11-2	TRBJ1-1	NA	11	NA	TGTGCCAGCAGCCCTTACACTGAAGCTTTCTTT	CASSPYTEAFF
TRBV6-1	TRBJ1-2	NA	14	few	TGTGCCAGCAGTGAGCCAGGGGCGGACTATGGCTACACCTTC	CASSEPGADYGYTF
TRBV5-1	TRBJ2-7	TRBD1	16	NA	TGCGCCAGCAGCCCGGGAGGGACAGGGGCGTCCTACGAGCAGTACTTC	CASSPGGTGASYEQYF
TRBV6-1	TRBJ1-5	TRBD1	15	NA	TGTGCCAGCAGTGAACTAGGGACAGGGCATCAGCCCCAGCATTTT	CASSELGTGHQPQHF
TRBV7-8	TRBJ2-1	TRBD1	15	NA	TGTGCCAGCAGCCCCCGGGACAGGGCATCGAATGAGCAGTTCTTC	CASSPRDRASNEQFF
TRBV27	TRBJ1-1	TRBD1	17	NA	TGTGCCAGCAGTTTATTTTTGACAGGGGATGGGAACACTGAAGCTTTCTTT	CASSLFLTGDGNTEAFF
TRBV19	TRBJ2-7	TRBD1	14	few	TGTGCCAGTAGCGGACAGGGCATTGCCTACGAGCAGTACTTC	CASSGQGIAYEQYF
TRBV12-1	TRBJ2-7	NA	14	NA	TGTGCCAGCAGCTTTGAGGGACTGCCAGGCGAGCAGTACTTC	CASSFEGLPGEQYF
TRBV6-5	TRBJ2-7	TRBD1	13	NA	TGTGCCAGCAGTTACCAGGGGGACTACGAGCAGTACTTC	CASSYQGDYEQYF
TRBV28	TRBJ2-7	NA	12	NA	TGTGCCAGCAGTTTTGGGGCCCCCGAGCAGTACTTC	CASSFGAPEQYF
TRBV6-5	TRBJ1-4	NA	14	NA	TGTGCCAGTACCAAACCACAAACTAATGAAAAACTGTTTTTT	CASTKPQTNEKLFF
TRBV19	TRBJ2-7	NA	13	NA	TGTGCCAGTAGTATAACAGGATCCTACGAGCAGTACTTC	CASSITGSYEQYF
TRBV2	TRBJ1-6	NA	13	NA	TGTGCCAGCAGTGCCGCCGGGGTTTCACCCCTCCACTTT	CASSAAGVSPLHF
TRBV5-6	TRBJ1-1	NA	16	NA	TGTGCCAGCAGCTTGGCGAGAGGACAGCGGTTCGCTGAAGCTTTCTTT	CASSLARGQRFAEAFF
TRBV16	TRBJ1-1	NA	13	NA	TGTGCCAGCAGCCCCGGTGCGGGGACTGAAGCTTTCTTT	CASSPGAGTEAFF
TRBV4-3	TRBJ1-4	TRBD1	15	few	TGCGCCAGCAGCCAAGATAGGGGGCGACGTGAAAAACTGTTTTTT	CASSQDRGRREKLFF
TRBV11-3	TRBJ2-1	TRBD2	14	NA	TGTGCCAGCAGCACCCGGACTAGCGGCAATGAGCAGTTCTTC	CASSTRTSGNEQFF
TRBV27	TRBJ2-4	NA	13	NA	TGTGCCAGCAGTACGTGGACTGGAAACATTCAGTACTTC	CASSTWTGNIQYF
TRBV28	TRBJ2-7	TRBD2	17	NA	TGTGCCAGCAGTTTCGGACTAGCGGGGGGATACCATTACGAGCAGTACTTC	CASSFGLAGGYHYEQYF
TRBV28	TRBJ1-5	TRBD1	16	NA	TGTGCCAGCAGTGTGGCCCCGGACAGGGCCCTCCAGCCCCAGCATTTT	CASSVAPDRALQPQHF
TRBV30	TRBJ1-6	NA	15	NA	TGTGCCTGGAGTAGGGGGGGGAGGGGAATTTCACCCCTCCACTTT	CAWSRGGRGISPLHF
TRBV2	TRBJ1-3	NA	15	few	TGTGCCAGCAGTGAATATAGGCTGGCGAGGGACACCATATATTTT	CASSEYRLARDTIYF
TRBV5-4	TRBJ1-4	TRBD1	15	NA	TGTGCCAGCAGCGAGAAGACAGGGACTAATGAAAAACTGTTTTTT	CASSEKTGTNEKLFF
TRBV28	TRBJ2-7	NA	15	NA	TGTGCCAGCAGTCCCGGGACACCTCACTCCTACGAGCAGTACTTC	CASSPGTPHSYEQYF
TRBV18	TRBJ1-5	TRBD1	14	once	TGTGCCAGCTCCGGGACAGATAATAATCAGCCCCAGCATTTT	CASSGTDNNQPQHF
TRBV12-1	TRBJ2-5	NA	9	NA	TGTGCCAGCAGCCTCGTCCAGTACTTC	CASSLVQYF
TRBV28	TRBJ1-2	NA	13	NA	TGTGCCAGCAGTTTAGCGGGTTCCTATGGCTACACCTTC	CASSLAGSYGYTF
TRBV29-1	TRBJ2-5	TRBD1	12	NA	TGCAGCGCTGGGGACAGGCAAGAGACCCAGTACTTC	CSAGDRQETQYF
TRBV19	TRBJ2-2	NA	18	NA	TGTGCCAGTAGTCGAGGCAGGGCGACGAATGCGAACACCGGGGAGCTGTTTTTT	CASSRGRATNANTGELFF
TRBV9	TRBJ2-7	NA	12	NA	TGTGCCAGCAGCGTTTTAGACACCGAGCAGTACTTC	CASSVLDTEQYF
TRBV30	TRBJ1-2	TRBD1	13	once	TGTGCCTGGAGTCCCAGGGGGAACTATGGCTACACCTTC	CAWSPRGNYGYTF
TRBV5-1	TRBJ1-1	TRBD1	17	NA	TGCGCCAGCATTCTAAGGACAGGGGGCGGCTGGGACACTGAAGCTTTCTTT	CASILRTGGGWDTEAFF
TRBV28	TRBJ1-1	TRBD1	15	few	TGTGCCAGCAGGGATGAGGGACAGGGCTTTTGGGGGGCTTTCTTT	CASRDEGQGFWGAFF
TRBV9	TRBJ1-1	NA	13	NA	TGTGCCAGCAGCAGGGGCCACATTACTGAAGCTTTCTTT	CASSRGHITEAFF
TRBV28	TRBJ1-1	NA	14	once	TGTGCCAGCAGTTCTTACCGACAGATACCTGAAGCTTTCTTT	CASSSYRQIPEAFF
TRBV19	TRBJ1-1	NA	13	NA	TGTGCCAGTAGTCCCGGGGTCGCGGGTGAAGCTTTCTTT	CASSPGVAGEAFF
TRBV28	TRBJ2-7	NA	15	NA	TGTGCCAGCAGAGCGCTCATACCGGGTGCCCACGAGCAGTACTTC	CASRALIPGAHEQYF
TRBV30	TRBJ1-2	TRBD1	11	NA	TGTGCCTGGAGTGACGGGACAGACGATATCTTC	CAWSDGTDDIF
TRBV9	TRBJ2-7	TRBD2	15	once	TGTGCCAGCAGCGTAGGACTAGCGGGCACCTACGAGCAGTACTTC	CASSVGLAGTYEQYF
TRBV5-1	TRBJ2-5	NA	15	NA	TGCGCCAGCAGCTTGGTGGGGAAGGGGCAAGAGACCCAGTACTTC	CASSLVGKGQETQYF
TRBV5-5	TRBJ1-3	NA	13	few	TGTGCCAGCAGCCCGGACTTACGAAACACCATATATTTT	CASSPDLRNTIYF
TRBV6-5	TRBJ2-1	NA	12	NA	TGTGCCAGCAGTAGGGACTCTAGTTTGCAGTTCTTC	CASSRDSSLQFF
TRBV19	TRBJ1-4	NA	14	NA	TGTGCCAGTACCAAGACAGCAACTAATGAAAAACTGTTTTTT	CASTKTATNEKLFF
TRBV30	TRBJ2-7	NA	14	NA	TGTGCCTGGAGTTCAGGGGTGGGCTCCTACGAGCAGTACTTC	CAWSSGVGSYEQYF
TRBV5-6	TRBJ1-1	NA	15	NA	TGTGCCAGCAGCCTCACAGGGACCCTGGGGACTGAAGCTTTCTTT	CASSLTGTLGTEAFF
TRBV20-1	TRBJ2-7	TRBD1	12	NA	TGCAGTGCTAGTAACAGGGGCTACGAGCAGTACTTC	CSASNRGYEQYF
TRBV3-1/TRBV3-2	TRBJ1-3	NA	13	NA	TGTGCCAGCAGCAGCATCGCTGGAAACACCATATATTTT	CASSSIAGNTIYF